What follows are 27 T cell receptor beta chains derived from one specimen sequenced in a study of naive and memory T cell subsets. Both TRBC1 and TRBC2 were covered by a beta constant-region primer of two equimolar oligonucleotides. TCRdb reprocessed the UMI-ligation and nested PCR reads via MiXCR and lists one record per CDR3 protein. Of 120,000 to 150,000 distinct CDR3 sequences in the sample, about 15% are singletons; the top ten hold about 0.15%. Sequenced: naive CD4+ T cells from blood. These receptors came from a human donor in good health.

The J gene is TRBJ2-3, the V gene TRBV5-4, with 8 bases identical to TRBD1. Germline V CDR1 and CDR2: SGHNT, YYREEE (reference sequence). The CDR3 length is 15 residues. Unmatched junction bases numbered 13, after V lost 4 bases and J lost 9 bases. The CDR3 region is CASSTRDRGAGTQYF. Written as DNA, the CDR3 is TGTGCCAGCAGCACCCGAGACAGGGGTGCAGGAACGCAGTATTTT.

The J gene is TRBJ1-2, the V gene TRBV29-1; D is possibly TRBD1 (5 bases). Trimming took 3 bases from V and 0 from J, leaving 11 bases between them. Per germline, CDR1 SQVTM and CDR2 ANQGSEA. The CDR3 totals 14 residues. The DNA of the CDR3 is TGCAGCGTTGAGGGGGTTCTCTCTAACTATGGCTACACCTTC. This encodes CSVEGVLSNYGYTF.

The rearrangement uses TRBV28 and TRBJ2-6; 9 bases fit TRBD1. Trimming cost V 7 bases and J 2 bases; bases outside gene matches: 9. This CDR3 has 17 residues. Germline V lookup: CDR1 MDHEN, CDR2 SYDVKM. The CDR3 nucleotides read TGTGCCAGCACCATTCCGGGACAGGGCACTGGGGCCAACGTCCTGACTTTC. It specifies CASTIPGQGTGANVLTF.

The V and J genes are TRBV20-1 and TRBJ2-7; 10 nucleotides agree with TRBD2. In germline, CDR1 is DFQATT, CDR2 SNEGSKA (reference sequence). This CDR3 is 16 amino acids long. Trimming removed 0 bases from V and 2 bases from J; junction bases left unmatched: 7. This CDR3 reads CSARDASGRRPYEQYF. The CDR3 DNA reads TGCAGTGCTAGAGACGCTAGCGGGAGACGTCCCTACGAGCAGTACTTC.

The DNA for the CDR3 is TGCAGTGCTAGATCAGGAGTCGGCACCGGGGAGCTGTTTTTT. It yields the protein CSARSGVGTGELFF. The chain combines TRBV20-1 with TRBJ2-2; D not resolved. The CDR3 length is 14 residues. V lost 2 bases and J lost 4, with 11 bases in between. Germline V lookup: CDR1 DFQATT, CDR2 SNEGSKA (reference sequence).

This clonotype was seen repeatedly, ten times or more. V is TRBV3-1 and J is TRBJ2-1; 9 bases fit TRBD1. The length of the CDR3 is 12 residues. Trimming took 4 bases from V and 8 from J; bases not matched to a gene: 0. The germline V gene encodes CDR1 LGHDT and CDR2 YNNKEL (reference sequence). CDR3 in amino acids: CASSRTGDEQFF. The CDR3 DNA reads TGTGCCAGCAGCCGGACAGGGGATGAGCAGTTCTTC.

CDR3 sequence reads: CSVEGTGESETQYF. The CDR3 DNA reads as TGCAGCGTTGAAGGGACAGGGGAGTCAGAGACCCAGTACTTC. The V gene is TRBV29-1, the J gene TRBJ2-5, with 9 bases identical to TRBD1. The germline CDR1 and CDR2 sequences are SQVTM and ANQGSEA. This CDR3 has 14 amino acids. Unmatched junction bases numbered 4, after V lost 1 base and J lost 4 bases.

This clonotype has only a few counts. J is TRBJ2-1 and V is TRBV20-1; 10 nucleotides line up with TRBD2. The CDR3 totals 15 residues. Germline loops: CDR1 DFQATT, CDR2 SNEGSKA (reference sequence). With 5 bases clipped from V and 1 base from J, the junction kept 5 bases outside the gene matches. CDR3 nucleotides: TGCAGTGCTGCTAGCGGGAGTTCGTCCTACAATGAGCAGTTCTTC. The encoded protein is CSAASGSSSYNEQFF.

This chain uses TRBV5-1 with TRBJ1-2; no firm D call. The CDR3 length is 12 residues. Germline V gene lookup returns CDR1 SGHRS and CDR2 YFSETQ. V lost 3 bases to trimming and J lost 2 bases, with 5 bases between them. CDR3 DNA sequence: TGCGCCAGCAGCTCCGACAACTATGGCTACACCTTC. This sequence encodes CASSSDNYGYTF.

J is TRBJ2-3 and V is TRBV6-2 or TRBV6-3, with D perhaps TRBD1 (6 bases). Germline assignment: CDR1 MNHEY and CDR2 SVGEGT. This CDR3 has 17 amino acids. V lost 2 bases and J 2 bases, leaving 17 bases between the germline ends. The CDR3 nucleotides are TGTGCCAGCAGTTACCCCGGGACAAGAAGAATCACAGATACGCAGTATTTT. This gives the protein CASSYPGTRRITDTQYF.

The chain combines TRBV10-1 with TRBJ2-5; 9 bases are a match to TRBD2. Germline loops: CDR1 WNHNN, CDR2 SYGVQD (reference sequence). This CDR3 comprises 16 residues. V lost 2 bases, J lost 1 base, and 5 bases stayed unmatched. The CDR3 DNA sequence: TGCGCCAGCAGTGAGATTAGCGGGAGAGTCCAAGAGACCCAGTACTTC. Its protein product is CASSEISGRVQETQYF.

The rearrangement links TRBV29-1 to TRBJ1-1; D unresolved. The germline gives CDR1 SQVTM, CDR2 ANQGSEA. The CDR3 covers 13 residues. V was shortened by 6 bases and J by 6 bases, with 17 bases between the two germline ends. The CDR3 region has the DNA TGCAGCGTCTACTATCCCCTAGTCGCTGAAGCTTTCTTT. As protein: CSVYYPLVAEAFF.

J is TRBJ2-7 and V is TRBV7-9; D ambiguous. The CDR3 covers 15 residues. Trimming left V 5 bases short and J 3 bases short, with 17 bases between. Per the germline V gene, CDR1 is SEHNR and CDR2 is FQNEAQ (reference sequence). The CDR3 nucleotides read TGTGCCAGCAGCCCCAAGAGTATATACCTCTACGAGCAGTACTTC. Its protein is CASSPKSIYLYEQYF. The complete variable domain, with remaining parts taken from reference TRBV7-9 and TRBJ2-7, reads DTGVSQNPRHKITKRGQNVTFRCDPISEHNRLYWYRQTLGQGPEFLTYFQNEAQLEKSRLLSDRFSAERPKGSFSTLEIQRTEQGDSAMYLCASSPKSIYLYEQYFGPGTRLTVT.

The chain links TRBV30 to TRBJ1-5; no clear D. The germline V gene has CDR1 GTSNPN and CDR2 SVGIG (reference sequence). The CDR3 is 14 residues long. Between the trimmed V and J ends, which lost 1 base and 5 bases, there was a span of 12 bases. CDR3 sequence reads: CAWSEGPRDQPQHF. The CDR3 DNA is TGTGCCTGGAGTGAGGGTCCTAGAGATCAGCCCCAGCATTTT.

The chain recombines TRBV7-9 with TRBJ2-5; 7 nucleotides align to TRBD2. V lost 5 bases, J lost 5 bases, and 5 bases stayed unmatched. Germline V gene lookup returns CDR1 SEHNR and CDR2 FQNEAQ (reference sequence). The CDR3 consists of 13 residues. CDR3 nucleotides: TGTGCCAGCAGCCCGGGGGGTCGGGAGACCCAGTACTTC. Protein sequence: CASSPGGRETQYF.

This CDR3 reads CASSQKTGAEKLFF. The CDR3, as DNA: TGTGCCAGCAGTCAAAAGACAGGGGCTGAAAAACTGTTTTTT. The genes are TRBV27 and TRBJ1-4; 8 nucleotides align to TRBD1. The germline CDR1 and CDR2 sequences are MNHEY and SMNVEV (reference sequence). The CDR3 is 14 amino acids. The junction had 6 bases not matched to a gene; V was cut back by 5 bases and J by 7 bases.

The rearrangement links TRBV28 to TRBJ2-7; maybe TRBD2 (7 bases). Germline CDR1 reads MDHEN; CDR2 reads SYDVKM. This CDR3 has 14 residues. V lost 6 bases and J 0 bases, leaving 12 bases between the germline ends. As DNA, the CDR3 is TGTGCCAGCAGCTGGGGGGGCAGCTCCTACGAGCAGTACTTC. It yields the protein CASSWGGSSYEQYF.

This clonotype was detected only a few times. V usage is TRBV30 and J usage is TRBJ1-4; 7 positions match TRBD1. The CDR3 totals 15 residues. Germline CDR1 and CDR2: GTSNPN and SVGIG (reference sequence). Trimming cost V 1 base and J 3 bases; bases outside gene matches: 5. In DNA, the CDR3 is TGTGCCTGGAGTGCACCAGGGGGGGCTAATGAAAAACTGTTTTTT. The encoded protein is CAWSAPGGANEKLFF. The variable domain in full, with the rest retrieved from reference TRBV30 and TRBJ1-4, is SQTIHQWPATLVQPVGSPLSLECTVEGTSNPNLYWYRQAAGRGLQLLFYSVGIGQISSEVPQNLSASRPQDRQFILSSKKLLLSDSGFYLCAWSAPGGANEKLFFGSGTQLSVL.

This clonotype was counted many times. An end of the junction does not agree with germline; a read error may underlie this. The chain combines TRBV5-1 with TRBJ2-7, with 15 bases that match TRBD2. Germline V gene data show CDR1 as SGHRS and CDR2 as YFSETQ. The CDR3 loop spans 14 amino acids. CDR3 coding DNA: TGCGCCAGCAGCGCTGGACTAGCGGGAGGGGAGACGGACTTC. Encoded protein: CASSAGLAGGETDF.

This clonotype turned up a few times. The chain has TRBV5-4 and TRBJ2-3; TRBD2 is a possible D gene (6 bases). There are 15 residues in the CDR3. The V end lost 0 bases, the J end lost 6 bases, and 14 bases lay between the germline ends. Germline CDR1 is SGHNT and CDR2 is YYREEE (reference sequence). The CDR3 is CASSLGRESADTQYF. As DNA, the CDR3 is TGTGCCAGCAGCTTGGGACGGGAGTCGGCGGATACGCAGTATTTT. Combining the CDR3 with reference TRBV5-4 and TRBJ2-3 gives the whole variable domain ETGVTQSPTHLIKTRGQQVTLRCSSQSGHNTVSWYQQALGQGPQFIFQYYREEENGRGNFPPRFSGLQFPNYSSELNVNALELDDSALYLCASSLGRESADTQYFGPGTRLTVL.

The genes are TRBV10-3 and TRBJ2-2; possibly TRBD2 for D (5 bases). Germline V gene data show CDR1 as ENHRY and CDR2 as SYGVKD. Trimming shortened V by 0 bases and J by 1 base, and 9 bases separated the two germline ends. This CDR3 contains 16 residues. The CDR3 nucleotides read TGTGCCATCAGTGAGTCGTCGGGATTGAACACCGGGGAGCTGTTTTTT. It encodes CAISESSGLNTGELFF.

This clonotype was seen a few times. The gene calls are TRBV24-1 and TRBJ2-3; D might be TRBD1 or TRBD2, each matching 6 bases. Germline assignment: CDR1 KGHDR and CDR2 SFDVKD. The ends were cut back, 5 bases at V and 3 bases at J, with 17 bases in the middle. The CDR3 runs to 16 residues. CDR3 amino acids: CATSAPRVGGTDTQYF. CDR3 nucleotides: TGTGCCACCAGTGCCCCACGGGTAGGGGGGACAGATACGCAGTATTTT.

The V and J genes are TRBV24-1 and TRBJ2-3; TRBD2 aligns across 12 bases. This CDR3 spans 17 amino acids. The trim removed 6 bases at V and 2 bases at J, leaving 8 bases unmatched. Germline-derived CDR1 and CDR2 are KGHDR and SFDVKD. This CDR3 is CATSPRTSGTVTDTQYF. In nucleotides, the CDR3 is TGTGCCACCAGTCCCAGGACTAGCGGGACAGTCACAGATACGCAGTATTTT.

The V gene is TRBV7-2, the J gene TRBJ2-5, with D perhaps TRBD2 (6 bases). The V end lost 5 bases, the J end lost 6 bases, and 19 bases lay between the germline ends. The CDR3 totals 15 residues. Germline V gives CDR1 SGHTA, CDR2 FQGNSA. The CDR3 spells CASSPRRASAQTQYF. The CDR3 coding sequence is TGTGCCAGCAGCCCAAGGCGGGCTAGCGCACAGACCCAGTACTTC.

This clonotype was observed a few times. V gene TRBV30 combines with J gene TRBJ1-1; 9 bases match TRBD1. Germline assignment: CDR1 GTSNPN and CDR2 SVGIG (reference sequence). This CDR3 comprises 13 residues. V trimming: 1 base; J trimming: 6 bases; junction bases outside the gene matches: 3. The CDR3 sequence: CAWSGTGDAEAFF. The CDR3 nucleotides read TGTGCCTGGAGTGGGACAGGGGACGCTGAAGCTTTCTTT. The complete variable domain, with remaining parts taken from reference TRBV30 and TRBJ1-1, reads SQTIHQWPATLVQPVGSPLSLECTVEGTSNPNLYWYRQAAGRGLQLLFYSVGIGQISSEVPQNLSASRPQDRQFILSSKKLLLSDSGFYLCAWSGTGDAEAFFGQGTRLTVV.

This clonotype was counted between two and nine times. The chain uses TRBV6-2 or TRBV6-3 and TRBJ2-1, with D possibly matching TRBD2 (5 bases). Germline loops: CDR1 MNHEY, CDR2 SVGEGT. V lost 4 bases and J 0 bases, leaving 16 bases between the germline ends. The CDR3 runs 17 residues. Here the CDR3 reads CASSSIIEGSSYNEQFF. The CDR3 DNA follows: TGTGCCAGCAGTTCCATTATCGAGGGCAGCTCCTACAATGAGCAGTTCTTC.

The sample holds a few counts of this clonotype. The V gene is TRBV2, the J gene TRBJ2-4; D remains ambiguous. The V and J ends lost 0 bases and 0 bases respectively, with 9 bases between them. This CDR3 is 16 amino acids long. Germline CDR1 SNHLY, CDR2 FYNNEI. The CDR3 is CASSEARSLAKNIQYF. CDR3 nucleotides: TGTGCCAGCAGTGAAGCTCGAAGCCTAGCCAAAAACATTCAGTACTTC.